These 26 T cell receptor beta chains were sequenced from one sample in a study of cytomegalovirus exposure and HLA in healthy donors. The PCR used 60 Vbeta and 13 Jbeta primers. Clones were read by immunoSEQ multiplex PCR, and TCRdb kept only the in-frame ones, dropping some. The sample consists of approximately 210,000 clones, about 79% of them appearing once. The sequenced sample consisted of PBMCs. Receptors were obtained from a male donor in good health and CMV-seronegative.

The rearrangement uses TRBV10-3 and TRBJ2-7; 7 nucleotides align to TRBD1. The CDR3 is made up of 16 amino acids. Looked up from germline, CDR1 is ENHRY and CDR2 is SYGVKD. With 3 bases clipped from V and 0 bases from J, the junction kept 8 bases outside the gene matches. CDR3 protein: CAISDPGTVSSYEQYF. The CDR3 bases are TGTGCCATCAGTGACCCAGGGACAGTAAGCTCCTACGAGCAGTACTTC.

The CDR3 DNA sequence: TGTGCCAGCAGTTTATCAAGGACTAGCGGGGGGTACACCGGGGAGCTGTTTTTT. It codes for CASSLSRTSGGYTGELFF. This chain joins TRBV27 and TRBJ2-2; 14 positions match TRBD2. Trimming removed 0 bases from V and 3 bases from J; junction bases left unmatched: 3. Germline CDR1 is MNHEY and CDR2 is SMNVEV (reference sequence). The CDR3 loop spans 18 amino acids.

This clone was found once. This sequence joins TRBV9 and TRBJ1-5, with 11 bases fitting TRBD1. With V trimmed by 4 bases and J by 7 bases, 7 bases remained unmatched. CDR3 size: 15 residues. Germline-derived CDR1 and CDR2 are SGDLS and YYNGEE. Written as DNA, the CDR3 is TGTGCCAGCAGCCCAGGGACAGGGGGATACCAGCCCCAGCATTTT. It encodes CASSPGTGGYQPQHF.

For this clone: The sample contains more than one DNA sequence encoding this CDR3. V gene TRBV5-1 combines with J gene TRBJ1-1; D not resolved. With 0 bases removed from V and 1 base from J, the gap between germline ends came to 4 bases. This CDR3 spans 13 amino acids. CDR1 is SGHRS and CDR2 is YFSETQ in the germline V gene. CDR3 region: CASSLGGNTEAFF. CDR3 DNA: TGCGCCAGCAGCTTGGGAGGGAACACTGAAGCTTTCTTT.

This clone has just one count. The rearrangement uses TRBV30 and TRBJ1-6; D possibly corresponds to TRBD1 (5 bases). Trimming took 4 bases from V and 9 from J, leaving 10 bases between them. Germline CDR1 is GTSNPN and CDR2 is SVGIG (reference sequence). The CDR3 has 12 residues. The CDR3 loop is CAWTQGSSPLHF. Here the CDR3 DNA reads TGTGCCTGGACCCAGGGATCTTCACCCCTCCACTTT.

This clone was seen a single time. This chain connects TRBV5-4 to TRBJ2-1; 8 nucleotides match TRBD2. Germline CDR1 reads SGHNT; CDR2 reads YYREEE (reference sequence). With 3 bases clipped from V and 8 bases from J, the junction kept 10 bases outside the gene matches. This CDR3 has 15 residues. This CDR3 is CASSSPREGTDEQFF. The DNA of the CDR3 is TGTGCCAGCAGCTCGCCCCGGGAGGGAACGGATGAGCAGTTCTTC.

V and J are TRBV4-3 and TRBJ2-7, with TRBD2 identical over 13 bases. CDR1 and CDR2 from the germline V gene are LGHNA and YSLEER. This CDR3 is 16 amino acids long. Trimming removed 2 bases from V and 13 bases from J; junction bases left unmatched: 14. CDR3 DNA sequence: TGCGCCAGCAGCCAACTTACCGGGACTAGCGGGACGGCCATATACTTC. Translating gives CASSQLTGTSGTAIYF.

This clone was seen only a few times. V and J are TRBV25-1 and TRBJ1-3, with D unresolved. CDR3 length: 14 amino acids. Trimming took 2 bases from V and 2 from J, leaving 7 bases between them. Germline-derived CDR1 and CDR2 are MGHDK and SYGVNS. For the CDR3, the DNA is TGTGCCAGCAGTGAAGCGGGTGCTGGAAACACCATATATTTT. It is translated as CASSEAGAGNTIYF.

The J gene is TRBJ2-5, the V gene TRBV29-1; 8 positions agree with TRBD2. J lost 5 bases, V lost 0 bases, and 8 bases had no gene match. Germline CDR1 and CDR2: SQVTM and ANQGSEA. This CDR3 contains 15 residues. CDR3 amino acids: CSVEDLRGARETQYF. In DNA form, the CDR3 reads TGCAGCGTTGAAGATCTGCGGGGGGCACGGGAGACCCAGTACTTC.

This chain links TRBV18 with TRBJ2-5; D is perhaps TRBD2 (6 bases). The last part of the DNA fits TRBJ2-7 better; the J call may be wrong. The CDR3 has 15 amino acids. The germline V gene has CDR1 KGHSH and CDR2 LQKENI. The CDR3 loop is CASSPVPGVGYEQYF. The CDR3 region has the DNA TGTGCCAGCTCACCTGTTCCGGGGGTAGGCTACGAGCAGTACTTC.

This clone has just one count. The CDR3 is CASSQVAGAGPYNEQFF. The DNA for the CDR3 is TGCGCCAGCAGCCAAGTAGCGGGAGCGGGTCCCTACAATGAGCAGTTCTTC. The V and J genes are TRBV4-1 and TRBJ2-1; TRBD2 agrees at 9 bases. The CDR3 sequence is 17 residues long. Germline CDR1 MGHRA, CDR2 YSYEKL. V trimming: 1 base; J trimming: 2 bases; junction bases outside the gene matches: 6.

The chain combines TRBV9 with TRBJ2-5, with 8 nucleotides matching TRBD2. The germline V gene has CDR1 SGDLS and CDR2 YYNGEE. The CDR3 is 16 residues long. J gave up 3 bases and V 2 bases, and 9 bases lay outside the gene matches. The CDR3 nucleotides read TGTGCCAGCAGCGTCGGGAGGGGGGCAAGTGAAGAGACCCAGTACTTC. It yields the protein CASSVGRGASEETQYF.

This clone was detected only once. The chain recombines TRBV5-1 with TRBJ2-5; unclear D gene. CDR1 SGHRS and CDR2 YFSETQ come from the germline V gene. Trimming removed 0 bases from V and 0 bases from J, with 9 bases in between. The length of the CDR3 is 15 residues. This chain's CDR3 is CASSLAPEYQETQYF. The CDR3 region has the DNA TGCGCCAGCAGCTTGGCCCCGGAGTACCAAGAGACCCAGTACTTC. Looking up the rest from reference TRBV5-1 and TRBJ2-5 gives the full variable domain: KAGVTQTPRYLIKTRGQQVTLSCSPISGHRSVSWYQQTPGQGLQFLFEYFSETQRNKGNFPGRFSGRQFSNSRSEMNVSTLELGDSALYLCASSLAPEYQETQYFGPGTRLLVL.

The chain recombines TRBV25-1 with TRBJ1-2; 7 bases match TRBD1. CDR3 length: 16 amino acids. Germline V gene sequence: CDR1 MGHDK, CDR2 SYGVNS. J lost 4 bases, V lost 3 bases, and 11 bases had no gene match. Here the CDR3 DNA reads TGTGCCAGCAGTGATCACCGGACAGGAGGGAGCTATGGCTACACCTTC. Translated: CASSDHRTGGSYGYTF.

The genes are TRBV9 and TRBJ2-1; TRBD2 aligns across 9 bases. Germline lookup yields CDR1 SGDLS and CDR2 YYNGEE. The length of the CDR3 is 16 residues. Losses at the gene ends were 0 bases for V and 8 bases for J; bases not matched to a gene: 9. CDR3: CASSVEGGRVGDEQFF. CDR3 nucleotides: TGTGCCAGCAGCGTAGAGGGCGGGAGGGTGGGGGATGAGCAGTTCTTC.

There are a few counts of this clone. J is TRBJ2-2 and V is TRBV7-9; the match to TRBD2 covers 7 bases. V dropped 5 bases and J dropped 7; count of bases not matched to a gene: 16. The CDR3 sequence is 17 residues long. Germline CDR1 and CDR2: SEHNR and FQNEAQ (reference sequence). The CDR3: CASSPPTWRESDGELFF. The CDR3 DNA reads as TGTGCCAGCAGCCCACCCACCTGGCGGGAGAGTGACGGGGAGCTGTTTTTT.

The chain is built from TRBV7-3 and TRBJ2-1, with a possible D match to TRBD1 (6 bases). The CDR3 totals 14 residues. Germline assignment: CDR1 SGHTA and CDR2 FQGTGA. Trimming stripped 0 bases from V and 3 bases from J, with 6 bases between. Here the CDR3 reads CASSLTGGYNEQFF. CDR3 nucleotides: TGTGCCAGCAGCTTAACAGGGGGCTACAATGAGCAGTTCTTC.

This clone was counted a few times. One junction end does not reproduce the germline sequence, and a read error may be involved. The chain combines TRBV7-9 with TRBJ2-5; 7 bases map to TRBD2. In germline, CDR1 is SEHNR, CDR2 FQNEAQ (reference sequence). The CDR3 sequence is 15 residues long. CDR3 bases: TGTTCCAGCAGCCGTTCGGCTAGCGGAGGGGAGACCCAGTACTTC. Amino acids: CSSSRSASGGETQYF.

This clone was detected a few times. The chain combines TRBV28 with TRBJ1-3; D might be TRBD1 (6 bases). The CDR3 length is 13 residues. Germline V CDR1 and CDR2: MDHEN, SYDVKM. DNA of the CDR3: TGTGGGGGGCGCAGTCACTCTGGAAACACCATATATTTT. Protein sequence: CGGRSHSGNTIYF. Drawing the rest from reference TRBV28 and TRBJ1-3, the complete variable domain is DVKVTQSSRYLVKRTGEKVFLECVQDMDHENMFWYRQDPGLGLRLIYFSYDVKMKEKGDIPEGYSVSREKKERFSLILESASTNQTSMYLCGGRSHSGNTIYFGEGSWLTVV.

This chain connects TRBV5-1 to TRBJ1-4; the match to TRBD1 covers 8 bases. In germline, CDR1 is SGHRS, CDR2 YFSETQ. There are 16 residues in the CDR3. The V gene end was trimmed by 0 bases and the J gene end by 7 bases; junction bases not matched to a gene: 8. CDR3 residues: CASSLDYQGAGEKLFF. In DNA form, the CDR3 reads TGCGCCAGCAGCTTGGACTATCAGGGGGCCGGTGAAAAACTGTTTTTT.

The chain employs TRBV6-5 and TRBJ1-1; 8 nucleotides match TRBD1. The CDR3 consists of 13 residues. The germline V gene has CDR1 MNHEY and CDR2 SVGAGI. V lost 4 bases, J lost 6 bases, and 4 bases stayed unmatched. The CDR3: CASSLDRAAEAFF. DNA of the CDR3: TGTGCCAGCAGTTTGGACAGGGCGGCTGAAGCTTTCTTT.

The chain carries TRBV7-9 and TRBJ1-5; no definite D call. Trimming shortened V by 4 bases and J by 0 bases, and 7 bases separated the two germline ends. There are 14 residues in the CDR3. CDR1 is SEHNR and CDR2 is FQNEAQ in the germline V gene (reference sequence). This CDR3 is CASSSRLSNQPQHF. The CDR3 bases are TGTGCCAGCAGCTCTAGACTTAGCAATCAGCCCCAGCATTTT.

The J gene is TRBJ2-3, the V gene TRBV4-2, with 13 bases that match TRBD2. In germline, CDR1 is LGHNA, CDR2 YNFKEQ. V lost 3 bases to trimming and J lost 2 bases; unmatched junction nucleotides: 5. This CDR3 is built from 17 residues. CDR3 protein: CASSQMTSGGPTDTQYF. CDR3 DNA: TGTGCCAGCAGCCAGATGACTAGCGGGGGGCCCACAGATACGCAGTATTTT.

The chain employs TRBV7-9 and TRBJ1-3; the match to TRBD1 covers 11 bases. The CDR3 spans 15 residues. Germline assignment: CDR1 SEHNR and CDR2 FQNEAQ (reference sequence). Losses at the gene ends were 3 bases for V and 4 bases for J; bases not matched to a gene: 2. CDR3 amino acids: CASSLDRGQGNTIYF. For the CDR3, the DNA is TGTGCCAGCAGCTTGGACAGGGGGCAAGGAAACACCATATATTTT.

This clone was observed once. The chain carries TRBV6-5 and TRBJ2-3; D is perhaps TRBD2 (5 bases). Germline values: CDR1 MNHEY, CDR2 SVGAGI. Trimming left V 0 bases short and J 1 base short, with 8 bases between. The CDR3 is made up of 15 amino acids. CDR3 amino acids: CASSYSEGGTDTQYF. CDR3 in DNA: TGTGCCAGCAGTTACTCCGAGGGTGGCACAGATACGCAGTATTTT.

This clone was counted a single time. The chain combines TRBV18 with TRBJ2-2; TRBD2 agrees at 13 bases. J was trimmed by 7 bases and V by 4 bases; bases with no gene match: 9. The CDR3 covers 17 residues. Germline CDR1 KGHSH, CDR2 LQKENI. The DNA for the CDR3 is TGTGCCAGCTCACGGACTAGCGGGAGCCCACGAGGCGGGGAGCTGTTTTTT. Amino acids: CASSRTSGSPRGGELFF.